The text below deals with one TCR beta chain. Only in-frame clones appear in the TCRdb table, and some are missing; sequencing was by immunoSEQ multiplex PCR. The table has more than 90,000 clones, roughly 94% seen once. The CDR3 extends over 18 amino acids. Trimming took 9 bases from V and 2 from J; bases not matched to a gene: 17. Germline V CDR1 and CDR2: MDHEN, SYDVKM. This specimen comes from a study of siplizumab effects on memory and regulatory T cells. This sequence joins TRBV28 and TRBJ2-7; 12 positions agree with TRBD1. The sequence was collected from a human donor in good health. Sequenced sample: non-Treg CD4+ T cells sorted from blood. This CDR3 is CASNNRDRGRIIPYEQYF. DNA for the CDR3: TGTGCCAGTAACAACCGGGACAGGGGGCGAATAATCCCCTACGAGCAGTACTTC.